These 29 T cell receptor beta chains were sequenced from one sample in a study of blood T cell repertoires in COVID-19. Clones were sequenced by immunoSEQ multiplex PCR, and TCRdb holds only the in-frame ones, with some missing. The top ten hold roughly 14% of the sample, which has roughly 220,000 clones, about 86% seen once. Material: PBMCs or T cells enriched from blood (not recorded which). Every receptor here comes from a woman aged 45-65 years with acute COVID-19.

The chain employs TRBV18 and TRBJ1-1; a possible D gene is TRBD1 (5 bases). The CDR3 consists of 13 residues. Trimming shortened V by 5 bases and J by 3 bases, and 10 bases separated the two germline ends. Germline V lookup: CDR1 KGHSH, CDR2 LQKENI. CDR3 DNA sequence: TGTGCCAGCTCAGTTGGGGCAGACACTGAAGCTTTCTTT. Translation: CASSVGADTEAFF. The whole variable domain, remainder taken from reference TRBV18 and TRBJ1-1, is NAGVMQNPRHLVRRRGQEARLRCSPMKGHSHVYWYRQLPEEGLKFMVYLQKENIIDESGMPKERFSAEFPKEGPSILRIQQVVRGDSAAYFCASSVGADTEAFFGQGTRLTVV.

This chain uses TRBV9 with TRBJ2-7; TRBD2 matches 11 bases. Germline CDR1 is SGDLS and CDR2 is YYNGEE. The CDR3 length is 14 residues. The junction had 4 bases not matched to a gene; V was cut back by 2 bases and J by 6 bases. The CDR3 bases are TGTGCCAGCAGCGTTAGCGGGAGGGCGGGCGAGCAGTACTTC. Its translation: CASSVSGRAGEQYF. The complete variable domain, with remaining parts taken from reference TRBV9 and TRBJ2-7, reads DSGVTQTPKHLITATGQRVTLRCSPRSGDLSVYWYQQSLDQGLQFLIQYYNGEERAKGNILERFSAQQFPDLHSELNLSSLELGDSALYFCASSVSGRAGEQYFGPGTRLTVT.

CDR3: CASSVVPHYNEQFF. The CDR3 DNA follows: TGTGCCAGCAGCGTAGTACCACACTACAATGAGCAGTTCTTC. The chain recombines TRBV9 with TRBJ2-1; no definite D call. This CDR3 has 14 residues. Germline V lookup: CDR1 SGDLS, CDR2 YYNGEE. V was clipped by 0 bases and J by 3 bases, with 7 bases between them.

The chain joins TRBV6-6 to TRBJ2-7; 9 bases fit TRBD1. The V gene end was trimmed by 0 bases and the J gene end by 2 bases; junction bases not matched to a gene: 5. The CDR3 runs 16 residues. Germline lookup yields CDR1 MNHNY and CDR2 SVGAGI (reference sequence). CDR3 in DNA: TGTGCCAGCAGTTACTCCGGGACAGGGCAAGCCTACGAGCAGTACTTC. This encodes CASSYSGTGQAYEQYF.

This chain joins TRBV6-5 and TRBJ2-3; 10 bases fit TRBD2. The length of the CDR3 is 14 residues. Germline CDR1 is MNHEY and CDR2 is SVGAGI. V was clipped by 2 bases and J by 7 bases; unmatched bases: 3. The CDR3 loop reads CASSYGTSENTQYF. For the CDR3, the DNA is TGTGCCAGCAGTTACGGGACTAGCGAAAATACGCAGTATTTT.

The chain couples TRBV27 to TRBJ1-2; TRBD1 agrees at 7 bases. CDR1 MNHEY and CDR2 SMNVEV come from the germline V gene (reference sequence). The V and J ends lost 6 bases and 2 bases, in that order; junction bases with no gene match: 9. This CDR3 has 15 residues. CDR3 loop: CASRLNRGRNYGYTF. CDR3 nucleotide sequence: TGTGCCAGCAGGCTAAACAGGGGACGAAACTATGGCTACACCTTC.

The chain combines TRBV7-9 with TRBJ2-1; D is perhaps TRBD2 (6 bases). Germline assignment: CDR1 SEHNR and CDR2 FQNEAQ (reference sequence). Trimming cost V 6 bases and J 4 bases, with 13 bases left between them. The CDR3 loop spans 14 amino acids. CDR3 loop: CASSSGGPYNEQFF. CDR3 DNA: TGTGCCAGCAGTTCAGGAGGGCCTTACAATGAGCAGTTCTTC.

The chain carries TRBV20-1 and TRBJ2-1, with D hard to call. CDR3 length: 11 amino acids. Germline-derived CDR1 and CDR2 are DFQATT and SNEGSKA (reference sequence). V dropped 2 bases and J dropped 9 bases, with 8 bases sitting between them. CDR3 in amino acids: CSARKRREQFF. The CDR3 DNA follows: TGCAGTGCTAGAAAGAGGCGTGAGCAGTTCTTC.

CDR3 in amino acids: CASSLDEQGNTEAFF. The DNA for the CDR3 is TGTGCCAGCAGCTTAGACGAACAGGGCAACACTGAAGCTTTCTTT. This chain connects TRBV7-2 to TRBJ1-1; perhaps TRBD1 as D (6 bases). Germline assignment: CDR1 SGHTA and CDR2 FQGNSA. Trimming pared 1 base from V and 2 bases from J, leaving 11 bases between. The CDR3 loop spans 15 amino acids.

The J gene is TRBJ1-5, the V gene TRBV7-9, with D possibly being TRBD1 (6 bases). The CDR3 consists of 17 residues. CDR1 SEHNR and CDR2 FQNEAQ come from the germline V gene (reference sequence). Between the trimmed V and J ends, which lost 1 base and 3 bases, there was a span of 16 bases. DNA for the CDR3: TGTGCCAGCAGCTTAGTCCCGGGGGGGGCTAACAATCAGCCCCAGCATTTT. It is translated as CASSLVPGGANNQPQHF.

A word on this clone: The same CDR3 is also encoded by other DNA sequences in this sample. This chain connects TRBV12-3 or TRBV12-4 to TRBJ1-2, with a tentative D call TRBD1 (5 bases). CDR3 size: 12 residues. V was shortened by 3 bases and J by 8 bases, with 10 bases between the two germline ends. The CDR3 here is CASSFGQGGYTF. CDR3 nucleotides: TGTGCCAGCAGTTTCGGACAAGGGGGCTACACCTTC.

V usage is TRBV19 and J usage is TRBJ2-1; 7 bases align to TRBD2. The CDR3 spans 15 residues. V lost 3 bases and J lost 4; bases outside the gene matches: 6. Germline V lookup: CDR1 LNHDA, CDR2 SQIVND (reference sequence). The chain's CDR3 is CASSISLAVYNEQFF. CDR3 nucleotides: TGTGCCAGTAGTATTAGCCTAGCGGTGTACAATGAGCAGTTCTTC. The variable domain in full, completed from reference TRBV19 and TRBJ2-1, reads DGGITQSPKYLFRKEGQNVTLSCEQNLNHDAMYWYRQDPGQGLRLIYYSQIVNDFQKGDIAEGYSVSREKKESFPLTVTSAQKNPTAFYLCASSISLAVYNEQFFGPGTRLTVL.

This chain connects TRBV28 to TRBJ1-4; 7 bases agree with TRBD1. The CDR3 is 12 residues long. The V gene's germline CDR1 is MDHEN and CDR2 SYDVKM. With V trimmed by 8 bases and J by 11 bases, 8 bases remained unmatched. The CDR3 loop reads CASGQGVRKLFF. The CDR3 DNA reads TGTGCCAGCGGGCAGGGGGTCCGCAAACTGTTTTTT. Based on the CDR3 plus reference TRBV28 and TRBJ1-4, the full variable domain is DVKVTQSSRYLVKRTGEKVFLECVQDMDHENMFWYRQDPGLGLRLIYFSYDVKMKEKGDIPEGYSVSREKKERFSLILESASTNQTSMYLCASGQGVRKLFFGSGTQLSVL.

The V call is TRBV7-9, the J call TRBJ2-7; no clear D. Between the trimmed V and J ends, which lost 5 bases and 3 bases, there was a span of 5 bases. Looked up from germline, CDR1 is SEHNR and CDR2 is FQNEAQ (reference sequence). The CDR3 spans 11 residues. The CDR3 loop is CASSPGYEQYF. CDR3 nucleotide sequence: TGTGCCAGCAGCCCGGGCTACGAGCAGTACTTC.

The chain recombines TRBV12-3 or TRBV12-4 with TRBJ1-2; unclear D gene. Deletions cut 3 bases from V and 5 bases from J, with 7 bases between. This CDR3 is built from 12 residues. CDR3 DNA sequence: TGTGCCAGCAGTTTTTCGGGGTATGGCTACACCTTC. Translating gives CASSFSGYGYTF.

The gene calls are TRBV30 and TRBJ2-3; D is possibly TRBD2 (7 bases). The CDR3 spans 19 residues. V was pared by 3 bases and J by 2 bases, with 27 bases between. Germline V gene sequence: CDR1 GTSNPN, CDR2 SVGIG (reference sequence). The CDR3 region is CAWSQRRGEGRSFTDTQYF. The CDR3 DNA reads TGTGCCTGGAGCCAAAGAAGGGGGGAGGGCCGGAGCTTCACAGATACGCAGTATTTT.

The chain has TRBV11-2 and TRBJ1-5; perhaps TRBD1 as D (5 bases). V gave up 2 bases and J gave up 11 bases, with 10 bases separating them. The CDR3 length is 12 residues. Germline-derived CDR1 and CDR2 are SGHAT and FQNNGV. Here the CDR3 DNA reads TGTGCCAGCAGCTTATACGGGGGGACCCAGCATTTT. Protein sequence: CASSLYGGTQHF.

This chain joins TRBV27 and TRBJ2-7; 9 bases fit TRBD1. The CDR3 runs to 14 residues. The V and J ends lost 9 bases and 1 base, in that order; junction bases with no gene match: 7. Germline V gene sequence: CDR1 MNHEY, CDR2 SMNVEV (reference sequence). CDR3 nucleotides: TGTGCCAGTCGGACACAGGGGGCGTCCTACGAGCAGTACTTC. Translating it yields CASRTQGASYEQYF.

The chain couples TRBV7-9 to TRBJ1-4; a possible D gene is TRBD1 (5 bases). V lost 8 bases and J lost 5, with 9 bases in between. Germline assignment: CDR1 SEHNR and CDR2 FQNEAQ (reference sequence). The length of the CDR3 is 12 residues. The CDR3 sequence is CASWGLNEKLFF. DNA of the CDR3: TGTGCCAGCTGGGGACTGAATGAAAAACTGTTTTTT.

The J gene is TRBJ1-6, the V gene TRBV30, with D unclear. The germline V gene encodes CDR1 GTSNPN and CDR2 SVGIG (reference sequence). The ends were cut back, 2 bases at V and 6 bases at J, with 14 bases in the middle. CDR3 length equals 15 residues. The CDR3 DNA reads as TGTGCCTGGAGTCCAACGACACGTTCTAATTCACCCCTCCACTTT. Amino acids: CAWSPTTRSNSPLHF.

The CDR3 spells CASSEEFPPGPRGAFF. The DNA of the CDR3 is TGTGCCAGCAGTGAAGAATTTCCACCGGGCCCCCGGGGGGCTTTCTTT. The chain couples TRBV2 to TRBJ1-1, with D possibly being TRBD1 (5 bases). Trimming took off 1 base at V and 11 bases at J, with 23 bases between the two ends. The germline CDR1 and CDR2 sequences are SNHLY and FYNNEI. CDR3 length: 16 residues.

J is TRBJ2-7 and V is TRBV5-1, with TRBD2 matching 11 bases. Germline lookup yields CDR1 SGHRS and CDR2 YFSETQ. Trimming cost V 2 bases and J 5 bases; bases outside gene matches: 3. This CDR3 contains 14 residues. This CDR3 is CASSFRTSGHEQYF. DNA for the CDR3: TGCGCCAGCAGCTTTCGGACTAGCGGGCACGAGCAGTACTTC.

In its sample, this clone was seen once. The V and J genes are TRBV7-8 and TRBJ2-1, with 7 bases identical to TRBD2. In germline, CDR1 is SGHVS, CDR2 FQNEAQ. The CDR3 sequence is 16 residues long. V trimming: 1 base; J trimming: 1 base; junction bases outside the gene matches: 4. The CDR3 spells CASSLVAGASYNEQFF. In nucleotides, the CDR3 is TGTGCCAGCAGCTTAGTGGCGGGAGCGTCCTACAATGAGCAGTTCTTC.

The chain combines TRBV10-3 with TRBJ1-1, with D maybe TRBD1 (6 bases). Germline lookup yields CDR1 ENHRY and CDR2 SYGVKD. V was cut by 6 bases and J by 7 bases, with 15 bases left in between. This CDR3 is built from 13 residues. The CDR3 nucleotides read TGTGCCATCAGCCCCGGGACAAGTAATGAAGCTTTCTTT. Protein product: CAISPGTSNEAFF.

V is TRBV18 and J is TRBJ1-2, with 12 nucleotides matching TRBD1. This CDR3 contains 14 residues. Germline lookup yields CDR1 KGHSH and CDR2 LQKENI. V was pared by 0 bases and J by 9 bases, with 2 bases of the junction left unmatched. The CDR3 coding sequence is TGTGCCAGCTCACCACCGGGGACAGGGGGCCGCTACACCTTC. It is translated as CASSPPGTGGRYTF.

The CDR3 here is CAWRQQGKAVGYTF. CDR3 nucleotide sequence: TGTGCCTGGAGACAACAGGGGAAAGCGGTAGGCTACACCTTC. The chain recombines TRBV30 with TRBJ1-2; 7 positions match TRBD1. Germline V gene lookup returns CDR1 GTSNPN and CDR2 SVGIG (reference sequence). V shed 3 bases and J 8 bases; nucleotides not matched to a gene: 12. This CDR3 contains 14 residues. Looking up the rest from reference TRBV30 and TRBJ1-2 gives the full variable domain: SQTIHQWPATLVQPVGSPLSLECTVEGTSNPNLYWYRQAAGRGLQLLFYSVGIGQISSEVPQNLSASRPQDRQFILSSKKLLLSDSGFYLCAWRQQGKAVGYTFGSGTRLTVV.

This sequence joins TRBV28 and TRBJ2-3; D perhaps matches TRBD1 (5 bases). The length of the CDR3 is 14 residues. The germline gives CDR1 MDHEN, CDR2 SYDVKM. Between the trimmed V and J ends, which lost 6 bases and 2 bases, there was a span of 12 bases. The CDR3 coding sequence is TGTGCCAGCAGCGTAGGGGTTGTCACAGATACGCAGTATTTT. Translation gives CASSVGVVTDTQYF.

This chain connects TRBV5-1 to TRBJ2-1, with TRBD2 as a possible D gene (5 bases). This CDR3 is built from 16 residues. Trimming removed 0 bases at V and 2 bases at J, with 12 bases between. Germline V gene data show CDR1 as SGHRS and CDR2 as YFSETQ. The DNA for the CDR3 is TGCGCCAGCAGCTTGGCCCCTAGCAGAACCTACAATGAGCAGTTCTTC. This encodes CASSLAPSRTYNEQFF.

The chain uses TRBV4-3 and TRBJ2-3; TRBD2 aligns across 8 bases. Germline-derived CDR1 and CDR2 are LGHNA and YSLEER. The CDR3 totals 16 residues. Trimming removed 0 bases from V and 4 bases from J; junction bases left unmatched: 6. Here the CDR3 reads CASSQDIGGRSDTQYF. CDR3 DNA sequence: TGCGCCAGCAGCCAAGATATCGGCGGGAGGTCAGATACGCAGTATTTT.